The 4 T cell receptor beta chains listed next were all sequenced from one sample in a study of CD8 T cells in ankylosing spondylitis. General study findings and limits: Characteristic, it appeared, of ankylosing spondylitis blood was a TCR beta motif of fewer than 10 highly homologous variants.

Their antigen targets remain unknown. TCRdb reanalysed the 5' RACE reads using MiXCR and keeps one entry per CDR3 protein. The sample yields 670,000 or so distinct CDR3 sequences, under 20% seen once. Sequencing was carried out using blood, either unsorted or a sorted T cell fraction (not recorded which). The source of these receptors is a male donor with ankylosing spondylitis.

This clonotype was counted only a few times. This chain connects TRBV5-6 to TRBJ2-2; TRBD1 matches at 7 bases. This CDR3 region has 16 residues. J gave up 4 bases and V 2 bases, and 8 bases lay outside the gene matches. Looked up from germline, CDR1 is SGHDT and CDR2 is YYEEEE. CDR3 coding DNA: TGTGCCAGCAGCTTTCCCGGGACAGCCTTCACCGGGGAGCTGTTTTTT. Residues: CASSFPGTAFTGELFF. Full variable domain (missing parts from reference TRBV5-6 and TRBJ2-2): DAGVTQSPTHLIKTRGQQVTLRCSPKSGHDTVSWYQQALGQGPQFIFQYYEEEERQRGNFPDRFSGHQFPNYSSELNVNALLLGDSALYLCASSFPGTAFTGELFFGEGSRLTVL.

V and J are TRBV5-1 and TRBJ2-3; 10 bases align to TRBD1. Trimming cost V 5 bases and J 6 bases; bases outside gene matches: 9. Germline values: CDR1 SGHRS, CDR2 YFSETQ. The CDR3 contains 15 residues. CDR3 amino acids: CASRTGQGIGDTQYF. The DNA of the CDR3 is TGCGCCAGCAGAACGGGACAGGGGATTGGGGATACGCAGTATTTT.

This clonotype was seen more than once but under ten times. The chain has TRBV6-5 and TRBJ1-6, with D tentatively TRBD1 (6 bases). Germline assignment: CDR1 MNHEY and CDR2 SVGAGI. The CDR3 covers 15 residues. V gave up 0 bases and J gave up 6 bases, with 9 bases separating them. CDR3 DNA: TGTGCCAGCAGTTACTCGTGGGGGGCTAATTCACCCCTCCACTTT. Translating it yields CASSYSWGANSPLHF.

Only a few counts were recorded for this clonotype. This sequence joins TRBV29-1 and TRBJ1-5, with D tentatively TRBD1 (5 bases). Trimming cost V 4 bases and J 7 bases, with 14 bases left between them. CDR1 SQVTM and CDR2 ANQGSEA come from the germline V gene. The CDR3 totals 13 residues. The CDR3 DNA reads TGCAGCGTTGGTCGGGGGAATGGACAGCCCCAGCATTTT. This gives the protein CSVGRGNGQPQHF.